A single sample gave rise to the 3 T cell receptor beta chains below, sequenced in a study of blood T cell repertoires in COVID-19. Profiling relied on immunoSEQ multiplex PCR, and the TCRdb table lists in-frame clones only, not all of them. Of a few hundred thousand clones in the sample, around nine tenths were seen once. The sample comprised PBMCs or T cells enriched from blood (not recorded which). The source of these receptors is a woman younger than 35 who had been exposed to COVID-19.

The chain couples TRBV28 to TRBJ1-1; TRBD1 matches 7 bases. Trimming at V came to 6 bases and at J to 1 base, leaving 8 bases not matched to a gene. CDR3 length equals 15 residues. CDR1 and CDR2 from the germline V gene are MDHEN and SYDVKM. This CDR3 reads CASSPDRDKNTEAFF. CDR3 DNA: TGTGCCAGCAGCCCCGACAGGGATAAGAACACTGAAGCTTTCTTT.

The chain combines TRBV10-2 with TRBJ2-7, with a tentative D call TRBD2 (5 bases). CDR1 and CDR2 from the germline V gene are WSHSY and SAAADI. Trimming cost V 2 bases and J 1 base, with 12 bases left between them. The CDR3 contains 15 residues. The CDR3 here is CASSEADGGSYEQYF. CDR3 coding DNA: TGCGCCAGCAGTGAGGCGGACGGCGGGTCCTACGAGCAGTACTTC.

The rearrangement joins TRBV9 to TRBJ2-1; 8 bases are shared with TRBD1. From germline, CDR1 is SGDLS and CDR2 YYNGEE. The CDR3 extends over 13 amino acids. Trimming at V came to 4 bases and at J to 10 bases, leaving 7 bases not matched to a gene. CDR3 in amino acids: CASSFYRGEEQFF. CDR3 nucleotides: TGTGCCAGCAGCTTCTACAGGGGGGAGGAGCAGTTCTTC.